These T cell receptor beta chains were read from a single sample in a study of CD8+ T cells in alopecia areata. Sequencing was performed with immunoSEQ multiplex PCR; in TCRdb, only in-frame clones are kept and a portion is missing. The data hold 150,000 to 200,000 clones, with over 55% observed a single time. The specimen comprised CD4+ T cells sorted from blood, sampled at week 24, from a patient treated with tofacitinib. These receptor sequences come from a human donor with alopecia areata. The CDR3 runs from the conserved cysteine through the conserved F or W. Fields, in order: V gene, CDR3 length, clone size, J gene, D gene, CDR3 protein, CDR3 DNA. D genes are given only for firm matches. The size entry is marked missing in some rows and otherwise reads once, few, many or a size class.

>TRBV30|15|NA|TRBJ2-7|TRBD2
CACGKTSGVSYEQYF
TGTGCCTGCGGGAAGACTAGCGGGGTCTCCTACGAGCAGTACTTC
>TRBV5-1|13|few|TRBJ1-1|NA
CASSLELGTEAFF
TGCGCCAGCAGCTTGGAACTGGGCACTGAAGCTTTCTTT
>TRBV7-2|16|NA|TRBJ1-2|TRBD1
CASSLDRTGNNYGYTF
TGTGCCAGCAGCTTAGACCGGACAGGCAACAACTATGGCTACACCTTC
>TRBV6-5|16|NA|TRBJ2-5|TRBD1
CASSSQPTGGRETQYF
TGTGCCAGCAGTTCCCAGCCGACAGGGGGACGAGAGACCCAGTACTTC
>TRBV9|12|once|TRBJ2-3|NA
CASSVERDTQYF
TGTGCCAGCAGCGTAGAACGAGATACGCAGTATTTT
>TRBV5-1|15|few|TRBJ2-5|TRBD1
CASSPRQGPQETQYF
TGCGCCAGCAGCCCCCGACAGGGGCCCCAAGAGACCCAGTACTTC
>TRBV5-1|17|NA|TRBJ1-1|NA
CASSYKTGKVGNTEAFF
TGCGCCAGCAGCTACAAGACAGGAAAAGTCGGGAACACTGAAGCTTTCTTT
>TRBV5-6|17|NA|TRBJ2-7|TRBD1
CASSELGTADPGYEQYF
TGTGCCAGCAGCGAACTAGGGACAGCCGACCCTGGCTACGAGCAGTACTTC
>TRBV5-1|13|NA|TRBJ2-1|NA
CASREGSYNEQFF
TGCGCCAGCAGAGAGGGGTCCTACAATGAGCAGTTCTTC
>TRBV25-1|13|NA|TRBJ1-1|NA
CASSYGGLPEAFF
TGTGCCAGCAGCTACGGGGGACTTCCTGAAGCTTTCTTT
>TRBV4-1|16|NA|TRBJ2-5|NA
CASSQPAVEIGETQYF
TGCGCCAGCAGCCAACCTGCGGTAGAGATAGGAGAGACCCAGTACTTC
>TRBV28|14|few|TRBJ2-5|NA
CASSLGGNQETQYF
TGTGCCAGCAGTTTAGGGGGGAACCAAGAGACCCAGTACTTC
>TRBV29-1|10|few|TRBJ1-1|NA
CSVGPTEAFF
TGCAGCGTTGGTCCCACTGAAGCTTTCTTT
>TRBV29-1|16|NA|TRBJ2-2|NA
CSVSLLAVPNTGELFF
TGCAGCGTTTCGCTGTTAGCGGTCCCGAACACCGGGGAGCTGTTTTTT
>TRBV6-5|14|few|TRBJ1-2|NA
CASSGSQGGYGYTF
TGTGCCAGCTCAGGCAGCCAGGGTGGCTATGGCTACACCTTC